These T cell receptor beta chains were read from a single sample in a study of blood T cells in healthy people across ages. In TCRdb, the 5' RACE reads were re-called with MiXCR into one record per CDR3 protein. The table records almost 1 million distinct CDR3 sequences, just over 50% of them present only once. Sequencing used blood. The receptors shown here come from an older woman in good health. Both conserved end residues are part of each CDR3. The D gene is left open where the match is weak. Size is stated for part of the rows, as once, few or many counts, or as a class when the clone is expanded.

>NA|NA|TRBV30|TRBJ2-4
CAWSPQRLAKNIQYF
TGTGCCTGGAGCCCCCAGAGGCTAGCCAAAAACATTCAGTACTTC
>once|NA|TRBV6-1|TRBJ2-7
CASSGQWVGYEQYF
TGTGCCAGCAGCGGACAGTGGGTAGGCTACGAGCAGTACTTC
>NA|TRBD1|TRBV2|TRBJ2-1
CATGQGAINEQFF
TGTGCCACCGGACAGGGGGCTATCAATGAGCAGTTCTTC
>NA|NA|TRBV27|TRBJ1-1
CASSLAGRMNTEAFF
TGTGCCAGCAGTTTAGCGGGGAGAATGAACACTGAAGCTTTCTTT
>NA|TRBD1|TRBV3-1|TRBJ2-7
CASSQDRAQGKVYEQYF
TGTGCCAGCAGCCAAGACCGGGCACAGGGGAAAGTCTACGAGCAGTACTTC
>once|NA|TRBV11-2|TRBJ2-2
CASSFGGGTENTGELFF
TGTGCCAGCAGCTTTGGGGGCGGGACAGAGAACACCGGGGAGCTGTTTTTT
>few|NA|TRBV18|TRBJ2-7
CASSPQGGYEQYF
TGTGCCAGCAGCCCGCAAGGGGGTTACGAGCAGTACTTC
>NA|TRBD2|TRBV7-3|TRBJ2-3
CASSLTVGLASPGWDTQYF
TGCGCCAGCAGCTTAACGGTGGGACTAGCGAGCCCAGGATGGGATACGCAGTATTTT
>NA|NA|TRBV20-1|TRBJ1-4
CSALIRAQEKLFF
TGCAGTGCTCTGATCCGGGCACAGGAAAAACTGTTTTTT
>NA|NA|TRBV20-1|TRBJ2-1
CSGETGHNEQFF
TGCAGTGGGGAGACTGGACACAATGAGCAGTTCTTC
>NA|NA|TRBV6-2/TRBV6-3|TRBJ2-6
CASSYPSLRGPGANVLTF
TGTGCCAGCAGTTACCCGTCCCTCAGGGGACCTGGGGCCAACGTCCTGACTTTC
>NA|NA|TRBV4-3|TRBJ2-2
CASSHLRGGSGELFF
TGCGCCAGCAGCCACCTTCGAGGAGGCTCCGGGGAGCTGTTTTTT
>NA|NA|TRBV27|TRBJ2-7
CATSSGGATYEQYF
TGTGCCACCTCCAGTGGAGGAGCTACCTACGAGCAGTACTTC
>few|TRBD1|TRBV28|TRBJ2-5
CASSFQTGGSGETQYF
TGTGCCAGCAGCTTTCAAACAGGGGGAAGTGGGGAGACCCAGTACTTC
>NA|NA|TRBV7-2|TRBJ1-6
CASSSAGAYNSPLHF
TGTGCCAGCAGCTCCGCCGGGGCCTATAATTCACCCCTCCACTTT
>NA|NA|TRBV12-3/TRBV12-4|TRBJ1-2
CASSQTGLRSDGYTF
TGTGCCAGCAGTCAAACAGGGCTACGATCCGATGGCTACACCTTC
>once|NA|TRBV3-1|TRBJ2-7
CASSQPLPYEQYF
TGTGCCAGCAGCCAACCTCTTCCCTACGAGCAGTACTTC
>NA|TRBD1|TRBV5-1|TRBJ2-1
CASYPDRVSVNEQFF
TGCGCCAGCTATCCTGACAGGGTGTCAGTAAATGAGCAGTTCTTC
>NA|NA|TRBV29-1|TRBJ2-7
CSARTYYEQYF
TGCAGCGCCCGGACTTACTACGAGCAGTACTTC
>NA|NA|TRBV9|TRBJ2-7
CASSVGVGYDEQYF
TGTGCCAGCAGCGTAGGAGTCGGCTACGACGAGCAGTACTTC
>NA|NA|TRBV14|TRBJ2-1
CASSQDYRTYNEQFF
TGTGCCAGCAGCCAAGATTACAGGACCTACAATGAGCAGTTCTTC
>NA|NA|TRBV10-3|TRBJ2-3
CAISELRSTDTQYF
TGTGCCATCAGTGAGTTGAGAAGCACAGATACGCAGTATTTT
>NA|TRBD1|TRBV2|TRBJ2-3
CASGPGTGSSTDAQYF
TGTGCCAGCGGTCCCGGGACAGGGAGTTCCACAGATGCGCAGTATTTT
>few|TRBD2|TRBV4-2|TRBJ2-3
CASSQEWASGADTQYF
TGTGCCAGCAGCCAAGAGTGGGCAAGCGGGGCAGATACGCAGTATTTT
>NA|TRBD2|TRBV2|TRBJ2-3
CASSELRLSGGTDTQYF
TGTGCCAGCAGTGAACTCAGACTAAGCGGGGGCACAGATACGCAGTATTTT
>NA|TRBD1|TRBV6-6|TRBJ1-1
CASSYGENRGTEAFF
TGTGCCAGCAGTTACGGGGAAAACAGGGGGACTGAAGCTTTCTTT
>NA|NA|TRBV10-3|TRBJ2-3
CAISEGSGSTDTQYF
TGTGCCATCAGTGAAGGGAGCGGAAGCACAGATACGCAGTATTTT
>NA|NA|TRBV24-1|TRBJ1-2
CATSGHYGYTF
TGTGCCACCAGTGGACACTATGGCTACACCTTC
>NA|NA|TRBV14|TRBJ2-3
CASSQDGILTDTQYF
TGTGCCAGCAGCCAAGATGGGATACTCACAGATACGCAGTATTTT
>many|TRBD2|TRBV12-3/TRBV12-4|TRBJ2-7
CASSLEREGLYEQYF
TGTGCCAGCAGTCTGGAGCGGGAGGGCCTCTACGAGCAGTACTTC
>NA|NA|TRBV21-1|TRBJ1-2
CASSNPKSGQGAGGYTF
TGTGCCAGCAGCAACCCTAAAAGCGGACAGGGGGCAGGTGGCTACACCTTC
>NA|TRBD2|TRBV6-1|TRBJ2-1
CASRAELAGGVREQFF
TGTGCCAGCAGAGCAGAACTAGCGGGAGGGGTACGGGAGCAGTTCTTC
>NA|NA|TRBV6-1|TRBJ2-5
CASSGLGRETQYF
TGTGCCAGCAGTGGCTTAGGGAGAGAGACCCAGTACTTC
>NA|NA|TRBV20-1|TRBJ2-1
CSAPKGGPSNEQFF
TGCAGTGCTCCAAAGGGCGGCCCTTCTAATGAGCAGTTCTTC
>few|NA|TRBV6-6|TRBJ2-4
CASQSQWEQYF
TGTGCCAGCCAAAGCCAGTGGGAGCAGTACTTC
>NA|TRBD2|TRBV20-1|TRBJ2-3
CSTRDGGEVDTQYF
TGCAGTACTAGAGATGGGGGGGAGGTAGATACGCAGTATTTT
>NA|NA|TRBV7-2|TRBJ2-2
CASSLVWGIKTGELFF
TGTGCCAGCAGCTTAGTATGGGGTATTAAGACCGGGGAGCTGTTTTTT
>NA|TRBD2|TRBV4-1|TRBJ2-1
CASTGTSDPNEQFF
TGCGCCAGCACCGGGACTAGCGACCCGAATGAGCAGTTCTTC
>NA|TRBD1|TRBV5-5|TRBJ1-4
CASREGGQGNEKLFF
TGTGCCAGCAGAGAAGGGGGACAGGGAAATGAAAAACTGTTTTTT
>NA|NA|TRBV24-1|TRBJ1-4
CATNDGGDRNEKLFF
TGTGCCACCAACGACGGGGGGGACCGTAATGAAAAACTGTTTTTT
>NA|NA|TRBV3-1|TRBJ2-1
CASSQDWRKGGNNEQFF
TGTGCCAGCAGCCAAGATTGGCGAAAGGGGGGAAACAATGAGCAGTTCTTC
>NA|NA|TRBV27|TRBJ1-6
CASTVQGSNSPLHF
TGTGCCAGCACCGTACAGGGCTCTAATTCACCCCTCCACTTT
>NA|NA|TRBV7-9|TRBJ2-3
CASSAPGGTDTQYF
TGTGCCAGCAGCGCGCCAGGGGGCACAGATACGCAGTATTTT
>few|NA|TRBV15|TRBJ1-2
CATSTGRTNYGYTF
TGTGCCACCAGCACAGGACGGACTAACTATGGCTACACCTTC
>few|TRBD1|TRBV29-1|TRBJ1-2
CSVEPRTGYYGYTF
TGCAGCGTTGAGCCCCGGACAGGGTATTATGGCTACACCTTC
>NA|NA|TRBV2|TRBJ2-7
CASFSPGPPYEQYF
TGTGCCAGCTTTTCACCGGGACCCCCTTACGAGCAGTACTTC
>few|TRBD1|TRBV20-1|TRBJ2-7
CSASLQGIVYEQYF
TGCAGTGCTAGTTTACAGGGGATCGTGTACGAGCAGTACTTC
>NA|NA|TRBV7-9|TRBJ2-3
CASTLSGGGTDTQYF
TGTGCCAGCACCCTGTCTGGGGGTGGGACAGATACGCAGTATTTT
>few|NA|TRBV28|TRBJ2-4
CASLESLAKNIQYF
TGTGCCAGCCTCGAGAGTCTAGCCAAAAACATTCAGTACTTC
>many|TRBD2|TRBV28|TRBJ2-3
CASSSGTSGTDTQYF
TGTGCCAGCAGCTCCGGGACTAGCGGCACAGATACGCAGTATTTT
>NA|NA|TRBV25-1|TRBJ2-1
CASNPSTSSYNEQFF
TGTGCCAGCAACCCATCCACGAGCTCCTACAATGAGCAGTTCTTC
>NA|NA|TRBV5-1|TRBJ2-6
CASSLASPDSSSGANVLTF
TGCGCCAGCAGCTTGGCTTCTCCAGACAGCTCCTCTGGGGCCAACGTCCTGACTTTC
>NA|NA|TRBV11-2|TRBJ2-1
CASSLYREAFF
TGTGCCAGCAGCTTATACAGGGAGGCGTTCTTC
>NA|NA|TRBV6-2/TRBV6-3|TRBJ2-7
CASSRPRAEDYEQYF
TGTGCCAGCAGTCGCCCGAGAGCGGAGGACTACGAGCAGTACTTC
>NA|NA|TRBV12-3/TRBV12-4|TRBJ2-7
CASSSRAGAGTAYEQYF
TGTGCCAGCAGTTCCCGGGCCGGGGCCGGAACGGCCTACGAGCAGTACTTC
>NA|TRBD2|TRBV29-1|TRBJ2-5
CSVGPRGLAAETQYF
TGCAGCGTTGGCCCCCGAGGACTAGCGGCAGAGACCCAGTACTTC
>few|NA|TRBV27|TRBJ2-5
CASSLYPDAKRDEQYF
TGTGCCAGCAGTCTCTACCCGGACGCGAAACGAGATGAGCAGTACTTC
>NA|TRBD2|TRBV18|TRBJ2-1
CASSRASGKDEQFF
TGTGCCAGCTCACGGGCTAGCGGGAAAGATGAGCAGTTCTTC
>few|NA|TRBV3-1|TRBJ2-3
CASSPPLADTQYF
TGTGCCAGCAGCCCCCCTCTTGCAGATACGCAGTATTTT